The entry that follows covers one TCR beta chain sequence. These data originate in a study of blood T cell repertoires in COVID-19. Study in general: PBMCs, B-cell-depleted T cells, or T cells provided the cDNA or gDNA that made up the material.

The table came from immunoSEQ multiplex PCR; TCRdb's copy has only in-frame clones and leaves some out. The top ten clones hold about 12% of a sample with about 150,000 clones, about 80% of them seen once. V lost 5 bases, J lost 14 bases, and 11 bases stayed unmatched. The germline V gene encodes CDR1 SEHNR and CDR2 FQNEAQ (reference sequence). The CDR3 runs 12 residues. This sequence joins TRBV7-9 and TRBJ2-5; 7 bases fit TRBD1. The TCR was taken from a woman aged 55 to 70 with COVID-19, enrolled during active disease. Sequences were obtained from peripheral blood. CDR3 loop: CASSRRDRDSYF. The DNA for the CDR3 is TGTGCCAGCAGCCGCCGAGACAGGGATTCCTACTTC.